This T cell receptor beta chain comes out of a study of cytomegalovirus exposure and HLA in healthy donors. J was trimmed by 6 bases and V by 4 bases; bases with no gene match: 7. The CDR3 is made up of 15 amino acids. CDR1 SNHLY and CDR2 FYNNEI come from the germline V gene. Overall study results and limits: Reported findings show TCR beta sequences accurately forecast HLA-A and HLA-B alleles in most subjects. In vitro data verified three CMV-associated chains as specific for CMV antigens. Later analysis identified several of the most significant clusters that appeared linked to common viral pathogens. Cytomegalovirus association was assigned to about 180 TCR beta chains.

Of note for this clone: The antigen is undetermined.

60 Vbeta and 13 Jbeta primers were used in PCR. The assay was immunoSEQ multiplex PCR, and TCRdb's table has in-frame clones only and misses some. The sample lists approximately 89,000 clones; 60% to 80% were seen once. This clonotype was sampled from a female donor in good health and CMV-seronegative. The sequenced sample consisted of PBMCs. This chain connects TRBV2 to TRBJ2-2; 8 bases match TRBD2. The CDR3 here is CASSASGGSAGELFF. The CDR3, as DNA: TGTGCCAGCAGTGCGTCGGGAGGGTCGGCCGGGGAGCTGTTTTTT.